This is a list of T cell receptor beta chains from one sample in a study of shared clonotypes between healthy human individuals. Libraries were prepared by immunoSEQ multiplex PCR; TCRdb keeps only in-frame clonotypes and omits some of them. This sample has 400,000 to 550,000 clones, with around three quarters found just once. Sequenced material: PBMCs. The source is a woman between 35 and 50 years old in good health. Some clones in this sample may be carry-over from other donors' samples. Each CDR3 is given with its conserved first and last residue. A D gene is named only where the DNA matches it firmly. Clone sizes are given selectively: once, few, many, or a class where the clone is expanded.

TRBV5-1	-	TRBD1	TRBJ2-7	CASRKDRGYEQYF	TGCGCCAGCAGAAAGGACAGGGGATACGAGCAGTACTTC
TRBV2	once	TRBD1	TRBJ2-5	CASSGDREETQYF	TGTGCCAGCAGCGGGGACAGGGAAGAGACCCAGTACTTC
TRBV27	-	-	TRBJ1-1	CASSWVYERDTEAFF	TGTGCCAGCAGTTGGGTCTATGAGAGGGACACTGAAGCTTTCTTT
TRBV9	-	TRBD1	TRBJ2-5	CASSGPHRGGQETQYF	TGTGCCAGCAGCGGCCCCCACAGGGGTGGACAAGAGACCCAGTACTTC
TRBV11-2	-	-	TRBJ2-2	CASSLARDTGELFF	TGTGCCAGCAGCTTAGCCCGGGACACCGGGGAGCTGTTTTTT
TRBV10-3	-	TRBD1	TRBJ2-7	CAISEPRQGPYEQYF	TGTGCCATCAGTGAGCCCCGACAGGGCCCCTACGAGCAGTACTTC
TRBV10-3	many	-	TRBJ2-7	CAISDQASSYEQYF	TGTGCCATCAGTGATCAGGCGAGCTCCTACGAGCAGTACTTC
TRBV28	-	TRBD1	TRBJ2-7	CAGSMTGLLLYEQYF	TGTGCCGGCAGTATGACAGGGCTCCTCCTCTACGAGCAGTACTTC
TRBV7-9	-	TRBD2	TRBJ2-7	CASSPPREGREQYF	TGTGCCAGCAGCCCGCCGAGGGAGGGGCGCGAGCAGTACTTC
TRBV6-1	once	TRBD1	TRBJ1-1	CASSFGQGWTEAFF	TGTGCCAGCAGTTTCGGACAGGGATGGACTGAAGCTTTCTTT
TRBV5-1	-	-	TRBJ2-3	CASSLVTGSPDTQYF	TGCGCCAGCAGCTTGGTGACAGGTTCCCCAGATACGCAGTATTTT
TRBV18	-	-	TRBJ2-3	CASSLGASTDTQYF	TGTGCCAGCTCACTCGGAGCTAGCACAGATACGCAGTATTTT
TRBV28	-	-	TRBJ2-5	CASSSGTWNGETQYF	TGTGCCAGCAGTTCCGGGACTTGGAACGGGGAGACCCAGTACTTC
TRBV10-3	-	-	TRBJ2-1	CATEHDNEQFF	TGTGCCACCGAACATGACAATGAGCAGTTCTTC
TRBV19	-	-	TRBJ1-4	CASSGTWGEKLFF	TGTGCCAGCTCCGGGACTTGGGGTGAAAAACTGTTTTTT
TRBV5-4	-	-	TRBJ2-1	CASSREGGAREQFF	TGTGCCAGCAGCCGGGAAGGAGGAGCGCGGGAGCAGTTCTTC
TRBV5-5	-	-	TRBJ2-5	CASSLPPQGGIETQYF	TGTGCCAGCAGCTTGCCCCCCCAGGGGGGTATAGAGACCCAGTACTTC
TRBV7-9	-	-	TRBJ2-1	CASSAWTSYNEQFF	TGTGCCAGCAGCGCGTGGACTTCCTACAATGAGCAGTTCTTC
TRBV18	-	-	TRBJ2-7	CASSSGGYEQYF	TGTGCCAGCTCTTCCGGGGGTTACGAGCAGTACTTC
TRBV5-1	-	-	TRBJ2-7	CASRDSHYEQYF	TGCGCCAGCAGAGACAGCCACTACGAGCAGTACTTC
TRBV7-2	-	TRBD2	TRBJ2-7	CASSLVAGVYEQYF	TGTGCCAGCAGCTTGGTAGCGGGAGTCTACGAGCAGTACTTC
TRBV9	once	-	TRBJ2-5	CASSATDGQETQYF	TGTGCCAGCAGCGCGACTGACGGTCAAGAGACCCAGTACTTC
TRBV7-2	-	-	TRBJ2-2	CASSSVGARTGELFF	TGTGCCAGCAGCTCCGTTGGGGCAAGGACCGGGGAGCTGTTTTTT
TRBV4-3	-	-	TRBJ2-2	CASSHRGADGELFF	TGCGCCAGCAGCCATCGGGGGGCGGACGGGGAGCTGTTTTTT
TRBV15	-	TRBD2	TRBJ2-1	CATSRTSPPQFF	TGTGCCACCAGCAGGACTAGCCCCCCCCAGTTCTTC
TRBV5-5	-	-	TRBJ1-4	CASSLGPTNEKLFF	TGTGCCAGCAGCCTGGGACCCACTAATGAAAAACTGTTTTTT
TRBV7-9	-	TRBD2	TRBJ2-5	CASSLPGLAGAETQYF	TGTGCCAGCAGCCTTCCGGGACTAGCGGGAGCAGAGACCCAGTACTTC
TRBV6-1	-	-	TRBJ2-3	CASSEHGKTDTQYF	TGTGCCAGCAGTGAACACGGGAAGACAGATACGCAGTATTTT
TRBV4-2	-	-	TRBJ2-7	CASSDSLVPYEQYF	TGTGCCAGCAGCGATTCGCTCGTTCCCTACGAGCAGTACTTC
TRBV9	-	TRBD2	TRBJ2-1	CASSAGLAGGQNEQFF	TGTGCCAGCAGCGCCGGCCTAGCGGGAGGGCAAAATGAGCAGTTCTTC
TRBV7-3	few	-	TRBJ1-2	CASSPEQGSPYGYTF	TGTGCCAGCAGCCCTGAACAGGGATCTCCCTATGGCTACACCTTC
TRBV5-1	-	TRBD1	TRBJ1-5	CASSLGGEGNQPQHF	TGCGCCAGCAGCTTAGGGGGCGAGGGCAATCAGCCCCAGCATTTT
TRBV5-8	-	TRBD1	TRBJ1-2	CASSDLGQGLNYGYTF	TGTGCCAGCAGCGATTTGGGACAGGGATTGAACTATGGCTACACCTTC
TRBV9	-	-	TRBJ1-2	CASSVGGGPGGGYTF	TGTGCCAGCAGCGTAGGTGGGGGCCCTGGCGGCGGCTACACCTTC
TRBV29-1	-	-	TRBJ2-3	CSVELASTDTQYF	TGCAGCGTTGAACTAGCGAGCACAGATACGCAGTATTTT
TRBV6-1	few	-	TRBJ1-5	CASSDPPGTDSNQPQHF	TGTGCCAGCAGTGATCCTCCCGGGACGGATAGCAATCAGCCCCAGCATTTT
TRBV28	few	TRBD1	TRBJ1-1	CASSAQTGGTEAFF	TGTGCCAGCAGTGCCCAGACAGGGGGCACTGAAGCTTTCTTT
TRBV7-9	once	-	TRBJ2-5	CAATYETGNQETQYF	TGTGCCGCCACATACGAAACGGGGAACCAAGAGACCCAGTACTTC
TRBV5-1	-	TRBD2	TRBJ2-7	CASSFVLAGGEQYF	TGCGCCAGCAGCTTTGTATTAGCGGGAGGCGAGCAGTACTTC
TRBV2	-	-	TRBJ2-2	CASSATISLGELFF	TGTGCCAGCAGTGCCACCATTTCCCTGGGGGAGCTGTTTTTT
TRBV19	-	-	TRBJ1-4	CASAHGGLDEKLFF	TGTGCCAGTGCCCACGGGGGACTGGATGAAAAACTGTTTTTT
TRBV7-9	-	-	TRBJ2-7	CASSPVRYEQYF	TGTGCCAGCAGCCCCGTACGCTACGAGCAGTACTTC
TRBV18	-	-	TRBJ1-1	CASSPDRLDTEAFF	TGTGCCAGCTCACCGGACCGTTTAGACACTGAAGCTTTCTTT
TRBV6-5	-	-	TRBJ1-1	CASTTGSRNTEAFF	TGTGCCAGCACCACAGGGAGTCGGAACACTGAAGCTTTCTTT
TRBV2	-	-	TRBJ1-1	CASNTWRDTEAFF	TGTGCCAGCAACACCTGGAGGGACACTGAAGCTTTCTTT